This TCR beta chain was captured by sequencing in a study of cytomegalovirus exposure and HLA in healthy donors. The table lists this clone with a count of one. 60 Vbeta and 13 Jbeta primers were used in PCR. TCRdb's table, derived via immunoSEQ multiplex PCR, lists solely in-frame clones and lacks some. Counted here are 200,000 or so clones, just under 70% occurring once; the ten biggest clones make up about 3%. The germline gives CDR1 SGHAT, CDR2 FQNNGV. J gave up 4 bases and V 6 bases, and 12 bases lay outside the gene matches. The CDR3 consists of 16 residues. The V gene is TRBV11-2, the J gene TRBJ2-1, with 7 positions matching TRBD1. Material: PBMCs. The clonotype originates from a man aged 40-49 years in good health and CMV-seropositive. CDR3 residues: CASSPTGAGGYNEQFF. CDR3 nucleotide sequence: TGTGCCAGCAGTCCCACTGGGGCAGGGGGATACAATGAGCAGTTCTTC.